The 8 T cell receptor beta chains listed next were all sequenced from one sample in a study of blood T cell repertoires in COVID-19. TCRdb's table, derived via immunoSEQ multiplex PCR, lists solely in-frame clones and lacks some. Found here are 150,000 to 200,000 clones, more than 70% of them singletons; the top ten hold approximately 4.4%. What was sequenced was peripheral blood. Receptor source: a human donor in a cohort sampled during active COVID-19.

The chain employs TRBV28 and TRBJ2-5; tentative D call: TRBD1 (5 bases). Between the trimmed V and J ends, which lost 6 bases and 2 bases, there was a span of 13 bases. The CDR3 totals 14 residues. The germline CDR1 and CDR2 sequences are MDHEN and SYDVKM. CDR3 region: CASRLKGWQETQYF. CDR3 DNA sequence: TGTGCCAGCAGATTGAAGGGGTGGCAAGAGACCCAGTACTTC.

The V call is TRBV27, the J call TRBJ1-4; D is possibly TRBD1 (5 bases). Between the trimmed V and J ends, which lost 4 bases and 7 bases, there was a span of 10 bases. This CDR3 is built from 13 residues. In germline, CDR1 is MNHEY, CDR2 SMNVEV (reference sequence). CDR3 nucleotide sequence: TGTGCCAGCAGTTGGGGGACTCGTGAAAAACTGTTTTTT. This translates into CASSWGTREKLFF.

The chain employs TRBV5-5 and TRBJ1-5; D perhaps matches TRBD1 (6 bases). The germline V gene encodes CDR1 SGHKS and CDR2 YYEKEE (reference sequence). This CDR3 is built from 16 residues. V lost 4 bases to trimming and J lost 0 bases, with 14 bases between them. CDR3 loop: CASSPTGSYSNQPQHF. CDR3 DNA: TGTGCCAGCAGCCCCACAGGGTCCTATAGCAATCAGCCCCAGCATTTT.

The chain uses TRBV4-2 and TRBJ2-1; maybe TRBD2 (6 bases). Germline V lookup: CDR1 LGHNA, CDR2 YNFKEQ. The CDR3 sequence is 14 residues long. V shed 0 bases and J shed 13 bases, with 16 bases lying between them. CDR3 sequence reads: CASSQDVPSALQFF. DNA for the CDR3: TGTGCCAGCAGCCAAGATGTCCCTAGCGCATTACAGTTCTTC.

The CDR3 DNA is TGCGCCAGCAGCCAAAATGCAGGGGCTATCTCACCCCTCCACTTT. Protein product: CASSQNAGAISPLHF. V is TRBV4-3 and J is TRBJ1-6; the D gene is possibly TRBD1 (6 bases). V was shortened by 2 bases and J by 10 bases, with 15 bases between the two germline ends. The germline V gene encodes CDR1 LGHNA and CDR2 YSLEER. The CDR3 contains 15 residues.

V is TRBV5-6 and J is TRBJ2-7; D is uncertain. Germline V CDR1 and CDR2: SGHDT, YYEEEE. Trimming took 0 bases from V and 3 from J, leaving 10 bases between them. This CDR3 is built from 14 residues. DNA of the CDR3: TGTGCCAGCAGCTTGGCGAGATCCTTCTACGAGCAGTACTTC. It yields the protein CASSLARSFYEQYF.

The V gene is TRBV6-1, the J gene TRBJ2-6; tentative D call: TRBD1 (6 bases). The CDR3 is 15 residues long. The V gene lost 3 bases and the J gene lost 1 base, with 7 bases spanning the gap. CDR1 MNHNS and CDR2 SASEGT come from the germline V gene. This CDR3 reads CASSDRGSGANVLTF. In nucleotides, the CDR3 is TGTGCCAGCAGTGACAGGGGATCTGGGGCCAACGTCCTGACTTTC.

The sample holds one count of this clone. The chain has TRBV18 and TRBJ1-1; TRBD1 might be the D (5 bases). The V gene's germline CDR1 is KGHSH and CDR2 LQKENI. Trimming stripped 5 bases from V and 3 bases from J, with 7 bases between. The CDR3 has 12 amino acids. The CDR3 region has the DNA TGTGCCAGCTCAGGGGGGGACACTGAAGCTTTCTTT. It yields the protein CASSGGDTEAFF.